This passage covers 11 T cell receptor beta chains from one sample sequenced in a study of metastatic and nonmetastatic thyroid tumors. Through MiXCR, TCRdb re-clonotyped the PCR reads. The table lists 25,000 to 40,000 clones, under 25% of them singletons, with under 25% in the top ten. Prior to thyroid surgery, none of the patients had received any treatment. Sequencing was done on a sample of blood. The source of these receptors is a female donor with papillary thyroid cancer or a benign thyroid nodule (not recorded which). Some clones in this sample may be carry-over from other donors' samples.

This clone was counted at least ten times. The CDR3 DNA reads TGCGCATATGACGACCCGAACGGGCATGAGCAGTTCTTC. Its translation is CAYDDPNGHEQFF. V usage is TRBV20-1 and J usage is TRBJ2-1; D remains unclear. Germline CDR1 reads DFQATT; CDR2 reads SNEGSKA (reference sequence). This CDR3 has 13 amino acids.

The rearrangement joins TRBV5-1 to TRBJ2-1; D gene uncertain. The CDR3 covers 13 residues. Deletions cut 2 bases from V and 6 bases from J, with 9 bases between. CDR1 is SGHRS, CDR2 YFSETQ, per germline. The CDR3 reads CASSLSLGNEQFF. CDR3 bases: TGCGCCAGCAGCTTATCGCTCGGCAATGAGCAGTTCTTC.

The sample holds many counts of this clone. V usage is TRBV3-1 and J usage is TRBJ2-2, with D possibly being TRBD2 (7 bases). V lost 3 bases and J 3 bases, leaving 11 bases between the germline ends. Germline V CDR1 and CDR2: LGHDT, YNNKEL (reference sequence). The CDR3 consists of 15 residues. For the CDR3, the DNA is TGTGCCAGCAGCCACGGGGAGGGGGACACCGGGGAGCTGTTTTTT. This codes for CASSHGEGDTGELFF.

This clone was recorded at least ten times. The rearrangement links TRBV10-3 to TRBJ1-5; no clear D. The germline CDR1 and CDR2 sequences are ENHRY and SYGVKD. This CDR3 has 14 residues. Trimming shortened V by 0 bases and J by 9 bases, and 12 bases separated the two germline ends. The CDR3 bases are TGTGCCATCAGTGAGTCCCCGGGGTCTGGGCCCCAGCATTTT. It is translated as CAISESPGSGPQHF.

In its sample, this clone was seen many times. The rearrangement links TRBV5-5 to TRBJ1-1, with D uncertain. Germline V gene data show CDR1 as SGHKS and CDR2 as YYEKEE (reference sequence). This CDR3 comprises 14 residues. The V end lost 1 base, the J end lost 1 base, and 8 bases lay between the germline ends. This CDR3 is CASSLRPGNTEAFF. CDR3 DNA sequence: TGTGCCAGCAGCTTGAGGCCAGGGAACACTGAAGCTTTCTTT.

Many counts were recorded for this clone. The chain uses TRBV5-1 and TRBJ2-7; 7 nucleotides match TRBD2. Germline lookup yields CDR1 SGHRS and CDR2 YFSETQ. V was clipped by 0 bases and J by 5 bases; unmatched bases: 11. The CDR3 has 16 amino acids. CDR3 amino acids: CASSLGPPGGPDEQYF. The CDR3 DNA is TGCGCCAGCAGCTTGGGTCCCCCGGGGGGACCGGACGAGCAGTACTTC.

This clone was observed many times. CDR3 region: CASSFGETGLTQYF. The CDR3 DNA reads as TGTGCCAGCAGCTTCGGGGAGACAGGGCTAACGCAGTATTTT. The gene calls are TRBV11-1 and TRBJ2-3; 7 positions match TRBD1. The CDR3 spans 14 residues. The J segment lost 9 bases and the V segment lost 3 bases, leaving 9 bases of the junction unmatched. From germline, CDR1 is SGHAT and CDR2 FQDESV (reference sequence).

V usage is TRBV11-1 and J usage is TRBJ2-1, with TRBD2 identical over 13 bases. With 3 bases clipped from V and 8 bases from J, the junction kept 7 bases outside the gene matches. This CDR3 has 16 amino acids. Germline CDR1 is SGHAT and CDR2 is FQDESV (reference sequence). The CDR3 here is CASSFTSGGAGDEQFF. In nucleotides, the CDR3 is TGTGCCAGCAGCTTCACTAGCGGGGGGGCCGGGGATGAGCAGTTCTTC.

This clone was detected a few times. V gene TRBV28 combines with J gene TRBJ2-1; TRBD2 matches 7 bases. Looked up from germline, CDR1 is MDHEN and CDR2 is SYDVKM. The V and J ends lost 6 bases and 10 bases, in that order; junction bases with no gene match: 9. CDR3 size: 13 residues. CDR3 nucleotide sequence: TGTGCCAGCAGCCCCACCCTAGCGGACGAGCAGTTCTTC. Translating it yields CASSPTLADEQFF.

This clone showed up many times. The CDR3 DNA follows: TGTGCCAGCAGTTATGGGCAGGGGGCTCAGACTGAAGCTTTCTTT. Translating gives CASSYGQGAQTEAFF. The chain employs TRBV6-5 and TRBJ1-1; 8 bases map to TRBD1. With 3 bases clipped from V and 5 bases from J, the junction kept 8 bases outside the gene matches. CDR3 length: 15 residues. CDR1 is MNHEY, CDR2 SVGAGI, per germline.

The chain employs TRBV6-1 and TRBJ1-3; no definite D call. CDR1 is MNHNS, CDR2 SASEGT, per germline. This CDR3 spans 16 amino acids. V was pared by 6 bases and J by 1 base, with 16 bases between. The CDR3 loop is CASSKGDGVSGNTIYF. DNA for the CDR3: TGTGCCAGCAGCAAGGGAGACGGGGTTTCTGGAAACACCATATATTTT.